This T cell receptor (beta chain) was profiled in a study of brain metastases from non-small cell lung cancer. Measured with immunoSEQ multiplex PCR; TCRdb has only the in-frame clones, and not every one. The sample holds fewer than 15,000 clones; approximately 82% are singletons and the top ten take roughly 7.7%. Notes on the study in general: Metastases had sparse T cells but largely shared repertoires with primaries. Fewer infiltrating T cells were found in brain metastases than primaries. Compared with their matched primary tumors, roughly two thirds of brain metastases showed expanded T-cell clones.

This CDR3 has 13 residues. V was shortened by 5 bases and J by 1 base, with 8 bases between the two germline ends. CDR1 is MNHNS, CDR2 SASEGT, per germline. Turning to this clone: As yet, its antigen is unknown.

The TCR was taken from a donor over 35 with non-small cell lung cancer. This chain joins TRBV6-1 and TRBJ1-1, with no clear D. Sequencing was performed on primary lung tumor tissue. CDR3 in DNA: TGTGCCAGCAGTTTCATCCAGAACACTGAAGCTTTCTTT. Translated, it gives CASSFIQNTEAFF.